This T cell receptor beta chain came from a study of early T cells in non-severe SARS-CoV-2 infection. J gave up 4 bases and V 1 base, and 3 bases lay outside the gene matches. This CDR3 has 14 residues. Researchers attached unique molecular identifiers to individual cDNA molecules. TCRdb itself ran the 5' RACE reads through MiXCR, one entry per CDR3 protein. Altogether more than 85,000 distinct CDR3 sequences are present, over 9.5% being singletons, with the ten largest covering approximately 4%. This clonotype was sampled from an adult who was a healthcare worker with PCR-confirmed SARS-CoV-2 infection or an uninfected control (not recorded which). The sample was whole blood, taken at baseline. The chain links TRBV12-3 or TRBV12-4 to TRBJ2-7; 8 nucleotides line up with TRBD2. Here the CDR3 reads CASSLVAGLYEQYF. CDR3 DNA: TGTGCCAGCAGTTTAGTAGCGGGGCTTTACGAGCAGTACTTC.